This entry lists 29 T cell receptor beta chains sequenced from one sample in a study of cytomegalovirus exposure and HLA in healthy donors. The PCR made use of 60 Vbeta and 13 Jbeta primers. Measured with immunoSEQ multiplex PCR; TCRdb has only the in-frame clones, and not every one. This sample has 150,000 to 200,000 clones; about four fifths occur once, and the top ten carry 7.5% to 9.5%. The sample was PBMCs. These receptors were collected from a male donor in good health and CMV-seropositive.

The chain carries TRBV7-2 and TRBJ2-5; the D gene is possibly TRBD1 (6 bases). Trimming pared 0 bases from V and 4 bases from J, leaving 12 bases between. The CDR3 is made up of 15 amino acids. Germline lookup yields CDR1 SGHTA and CDR2 FQGNSA. CDR3 bases: TGTGCCAGCAGCTTAGCGGGGGCCCGCGGAGAGACCCAGTACTTC. Protein: CASSLAGARGETQYF.

The chain combines TRBV9 with TRBJ2-2; 9 bases agree with TRBD1. The V segment lost 4 bases and the J segment 2 bases; nucleotides outside the gene matches: 6. Germline V gives CDR1 SGDLS, CDR2 YYNGEE. This CDR3 comprises 16 residues. The CDR3 bases are TGTGCCAGCAGCACACCGGGACAGGGCAACACCGGGGAGCTGTTTTTT. It translates to CASSTPGQGNTGELFF. The complete variable domain, with remaining parts taken from reference TRBV9 and TRBJ2-2, reads DSGVTQTPKHLITATGQRVTLRCSPRSGDLSVYWYQQSLDQGLQFLIQYYNGEERAKGNILERFSAQQFPDLHSELNLSSLELGDSALYFCASSTPGQGNTGELFFGEGSRLTVL.

The rearrangement uses TRBV15 and TRBJ2-7; TRBD2 agrees at 9 bases. J gave up 7 bases and V 3 bases, and 7 bases lay outside the gene matches. Germline V gene sequence: CDR1 LNHNV, CDR2 YYDKDF (reference sequence). This CDR3 has 14 residues. CDR3 nucleotides: TGTGCCACCAGCAGGGAGCGGGGGGTGGGGGAGCAGTACTTC. Its translation is CATSRERGVGEQYF.

J is TRBJ2-7 and V is TRBV7-2; perhaps TRBD2 as D (5 bases). The CDR3 length is 14 residues. V was cut by 5 bases and J by 0 bases, with 11 bases left in between. From germline, CDR1 is SGHTA and CDR2 FQGNSA. This chain's CDR3 is CASSISGNSYEQYF. CDR3 in DNA: TGTGCCAGCAGCATCTCCGGGAACTCCTACGAGCAGTACTTC.

The chain is built from TRBV9 and TRBJ2-7; 12 positions match TRBD2. The junction had 1 base not matched to a gene; V was cut back by 0 bases and J by 3 bases. Germline lookup yields CDR1 SGDLS and CDR2 YYNGEE. This CDR3 is 15 amino acids long. The CDR3 DNA sequence: TGTGCCAGCAGCGTAGGGACTAGCGGGATCTACGAGCAGTACTTC. Translation gives CASSVGTSGIYEQYF.

V is TRBV4-3 and J is TRBJ2-5; the D gene is possibly TRBD2 (6 bases). V was pared by 1 base and J by 7 bases, with 19 bases between. Germline loops: CDR1 LGHNA, CDR2 YSLEER. This CDR3 spans 16 amino acids. Here the CDR3 reads CASSQAAAGLGGTQYF. Written as DNA, the CDR3 is TGCGCCAGCAGCCAAGCCGCTGCGGGATTGGGGGGGACCCAGTACTTC.

In this sample, this clone turned up once. The chain combines TRBV28 with TRBJ1-2, with 9 bases identical to TRBD1. V dropped 4 bases and J dropped 8; count of bases not matched to a gene: 8. The CDR3 runs to 14 residues. Looked up from germline, CDR1 is MDHEN and CDR2 is SYDVKM. The CDR3 coding sequence is TGTGCCAGCAGTTCCCCAGGGACAGGGTGGGGCTACACCTTC. Its translation is CASSSPGTGWGYTF.

This clone was found once. The chain carries TRBV6-6 and TRBJ1-5; 7 nucleotides line up with TRBD1. The V gene's germline CDR1 is MNHNY and CDR2 SVGAGI (reference sequence). CDR3 length: 15 residues. Trimming took 6 bases from V and 6 from J; bases not matched to a gene: 11. In nucleotides, the CDR3 is TGTGCCAGCAGCTCCACAGGGGATCCAAGTCAGCCCCAGCATTTT. Translation gives CASSSTGDPSQPQHF.

The chain is built from TRBV9 and TRBJ1-1; D is unresolved. V lost 1 base and J 8 bases, leaving 15 bases between the germline ends. The CDR3 is 14 residues long. CDR1 and CDR2 (germline): SGDLS, YYNGEE. The CDR3 sequence is CASSVNVGIDEAFF. The CDR3 DNA follows: TGTGCCAGCAGCGTAAACGTCGGGATTGACGAAGCTTTCTTT.

The genes are TRBV19 and TRBJ2-7; 11 bases line up with TRBD2. Germline CDR1 and CDR2: LNHDA and SQIVND (reference sequence). CDR3 length: 16 amino acids. The V gene end was trimmed by 5 bases and the J gene end by 1 base; junction bases not matched to a gene: 7. This chain's CDR3 is CASSAIAGGPSYEQYF. In DNA form, the CDR3 reads TGTGCCAGTAGTGCCATAGCGGGAGGGCCTTCCTACGAGCAGTACTTC.

This clone has just a few counts. This chain links TRBV2 with TRBJ1-2; the match to TRBD1 covers 7 bases. The CDR3 length is 13 residues. The J segment lost 4 bases and the V segment lost 5 bases, leaving 4 bases of the junction unmatched. CDR1 is SNHLY and CDR2 is FYNNEI in the germline V gene. In DNA form, the CDR3 reads TGTGCCAGCAGTATACAGGGGTTCTATGGCTACACCTTC. Protein sequence: CASSIQGFYGYTF. Using reference TRBV2 and TRBJ1-2 for the parts outside the CDR3, the full variable domain is EPEVTQTPSHQVTQMGQEVILRCVPISNHLYFYWYRQILGQKVEFLVSFYNNEISEKSEIFDDQFSVERPDGSNFTLKIRSTKLEDSAMYFCASSIQGFYGYTFGSGTRLTVV.

This rearrangement joins TRBV28 to TRBJ2-3; tentatively, D is TRBD1 (5 bases). This CDR3 contains 16 residues. With 3 bases removed from V and 2 bases from J, the gap between germline ends came to 15 bases. The germline V gene encodes CDR1 MDHEN and CDR2 SYDVKM. The CDR3 region is CASSFAPQGITDTQYF. The CDR3 bases are TGTGCCAGCAGTTTTGCCCCCCAGGGAATCACAGATACGCAGTATTTT.

In this sample, this clone turned up a few times. The V call is TRBV7-8, the J call TRBJ2-7; D is ambiguous. CDR3 length equals 12 residues. Germline values: CDR1 SGHVS, CDR2 FQNEAQ. The V end lost 5 bases, the J end lost 0 bases, and 5 bases lay between the germline ends. Written as DNA, the CDR3 is TGTGCCAGCAGCCCGTCCTCCTACGAGCAGTACTTC. It codes for CASSPSSYEQYF.

The CDR3 coding sequence is TGTGCCAGCTCACCCAACACAAATATGAACACTGAAGCTTTCTTT. As protein: CASSPNTNMNTEAFF. The chain couples TRBV18 to TRBJ1-1; D is uncertain. The CDR3 runs to 15 residues. V lost 3 bases and J 0 bases, leaving 11 bases between the germline ends. Germline CDR1 is KGHSH and CDR2 is LQKENI. The full variable domain, rest sourced from reference TRBV18 and TRBJ1-1, is NAGVMQNPRHLVRRRGQEARLRCSPMKGHSHVYWYRQLPEEGLKFMVYLQKENIIDESGMPKERFSAEFPKEGPSILRIQQVVRGDSAAYFCASSPNTNMNTEAFFGQGTRLTVV.

The J gene is TRBJ1-4, the V gene TRBV10-2; possibly TRBD1 for D (5 bases). Germline V lookup: CDR1 WSHSY, CDR2 SAAADI. This CDR3 is built from 13 residues. Trimming took 2 bases from V and 11 from J, leaving 12 bases between them. The CDR3 nucleotides are TGCGCCAGCAGTGAGCCAAACGCAGGGAAACTGTTTTTT. Protein product: CASSEPNAGKLFF.

This sequence joins TRBV5-1 and TRBJ2-3; 11 bases line up with TRBD2. Germline V lookup: CDR1 SGHRS, CDR2 YFSETQ. Germline trimming cut 4 bases from V and 2 bases from J; bases unmatched to any gene: 15. This CDR3 has 19 amino acids. In DNA, the CDR3 is TGCGCCAGCAGCCCAACAACTAGCGGGGGTCTTACACACACAGATACGCAGTATTTT. Residues: CASSPTTSGGLTHTDTQYF.

The J gene is TRBJ1-5, the V gene TRBV2; possible D gene TRBD1, 6 bases. Germline lookup yields CDR1 SNHLY and CDR2 FYNNEI. V was trimmed by 6 bases and J by 7 bases, leaving 13 bases between them. CDR3 length: 13 residues. The CDR3 sequence: CASRYTGRQPQHF. CDR3 sequence (DNA): TGTGCCAGCAGATATACAGGGAGACAGCCCCAGCATTTT.

The V call is TRBV7-2, the J call TRBJ2-5; D unresolved. The CDR3 has 15 amino acids. Trimming pared 5 bases from V and 5 bases from J, leaving 18 bases between. Per the germline V gene, CDR1 is SGHTA and CDR2 is FQGNSA. The CDR3 sequence: CASSPYQAIRETQYF. CDR3 nucleotides: TGTGCCAGCAGCCCTTATCAGGCCATCAGGGAGACCCAGTACTTC.

The chain has TRBV7-6 and TRBJ2-5; 7 bases fit TRBD2. The CDR3 is 16 residues long. The germline gives CDR1 SGHVS, CDR2 FNYEAQ. J gave up 5 bases and V 5 bases, and 14 bases lay outside the gene matches. CDR3 residues: CASSLLGGRASETQYF. In nucleotides, the CDR3 is TGTGCCAGCAGCCTCCTCGGGGGGAGGGCCTCGGAGACCCAGTACTTC.

The CDR3 loop reads CASSNESGTGGRQPQHF. The DNA for the CDR3 is TGTGCCAGCAGCAACGAGTCGGGGACAGGGGGAAGACAGCCCCAGCATTTT. The chain has TRBV7-9 and TRBJ1-5; 11 bases line up with TRBD1. Germline CDR1 is SEHNR and CDR2 is FQNEAQ (reference sequence). The V segment lost 5 bases and the J segment 7 bases; nucleotides outside the gene matches: 13. The CDR3 is 17 amino acids. The full variable domain, with the rest looked up from reference TRBV7-9 and TRBJ1-5, is DTGVSQNPRHKITKRGQNVTFRCDPISEHNRLYWYRQTLGQGPEFLTYFQNEAQLEKSRLLSDRFSAERPKGSFSTLEIQRTEQGDSAMYLCASSNESGTGGRQPQHFGDGTRLSIL.

The CDR3 loop is CASSQGRVAVGRTYEQYF. The CDR3 DNA reads TGCGCCAGCAGCCAAGGTAGGGTCGCGGTGGGGAGGACCTACGAGCAGTACTTC. V usage is TRBV4-3 and J usage is TRBJ2-5; D possibly corresponds to TRBD2 (6 bases). The DNA matches TRBJ2-7 better at its end, which makes the J call doubtful. From germline, CDR1 is LGHNA and CDR2 YSLEER. This CDR3 comprises 18 residues.

This clone has just a few counts. One end of the junction does not line up with germline, which may come from a read error. The chain employs TRBV5-1 and TRBJ1-1; weak D call: TRBD1 (6 bases). This CDR3 comprises 13 residues. Germline-derived CDR1 and CDR2 are SGHRS and YFSETQ. This CDR3 is CASADRVNTEAFF. CDR3 in DNA: TGCGCCAGCGCGGACAGAGTGAATACTGAAGCTTTCTTT.

The rearrangement links TRBV7-6 to TRBJ2-3; maybe TRBD2 (6 bases). The ends were cut back, 0 bases at V and 2 bases at J, with 12 bases in the middle. The germline V gene encodes CDR1 SGHVS and CDR2 FNYEAQ. The CDR3 sequence is 16 residues long. In DNA, the CDR3 is TGTGCCAGCAGCTTAGCGTTCGGCGGGAACACAGATACGCAGTATTTT. Protein: CASSLAFGGNTDTQYF.

In this sample, this clone turned up a few times. The chain recombines TRBV30 with TRBJ1-2, with D perhaps TRBD1 (5 bases). The ends were cut back, 3 bases at V and 7 bases at J, with 18 bases in the middle. Looked up from germline, CDR1 is GTSNPN and CDR2 is SVGIG (reference sequence). The CDR3 has 14 amino acids. The CDR3 loop is CAWSTLGQIGGYTF. As DNA, the CDR3 is TGTGCCTGGAGCACACTTGGACAAATTGGTGGCTACACCTTC.

Note on this clone: An end of the junction differs from the germline gene, which may be a read error. The CDR3 sequence is CASSYSNHGGSQLLF. CDR3 DNA sequence: TGTGCCAGCAGTTACTCGAATCACGGGGGAAGTCAACTGCTTTTT. V is TRBV6-5 and J is TRBJ1-4; a weak D match, TRBD1 (5 bases). Germline assignment: CDR1 MNHEY and CDR2 SVGAGI. The CDR3 extends over 15 amino acids.

This chain joins TRBV5-6 and TRBJ2-5, with TRBD2 matching over 9 bases. The V gene's germline CDR1 is SGHDT and CDR2 YYEEEE. Trimming cost V 1 base and J 5 bases; bases outside gene matches: 6. The CDR3 runs 15 residues. The CDR3 DNA reads TGTGCCAGCAGCTTGATCGCGGGGGGGAGGGAGACCCAGTACTTC. Translating gives CASSLIAGGRETQYF.

The V call is TRBV6-5, the J call TRBJ1-2; 7 nucleotides match TRBD1. Germline V gene lookup returns CDR1 MNHEY and CDR2 SVGAGI. Trimming removed 7 bases from V and 0 bases from J; junction bases left unmatched: 8. CDR3 length equals 15 residues. The CDR3 coding sequence is TGTGCCAGCACCCGTCGACAGGGAGCTAACTATGGCTACACCTTC. It yields the protein CASTRRQGANYGYTF.

CDR3 amino acids: CASSPQTGGGYTF. The CDR3 DNA reads TGTGCCAGCAGCCCTCAGACAGGGGGTGGCTACACCTTC. The chain combines TRBV7-6 with TRBJ1-2; 9 nucleotides agree with TRBD1. CDR3 size: 13 residues. V lost 5 bases, J lost 7 bases, and 5 bases stayed unmatched. Germline V gene data show CDR1 as SGHVS and CDR2 as FNYEAQ. The full variable domain, completed using reference TRBV7-6 and TRBJ1-2, is GAGVSQSPRYKVTKRGQDVALRCDPISGHVSLYWYRQALGQGPEFLTYFNYEAQQDKSGLPNDRFSAERPEGSISTLTIQRTEQRDSAMYRCASSPQTGGGYTFGSGTRLTVV.

This clone was detected only a few times. The chain recombines TRBV5-1 with TRBJ2-7, with TRBD2 matching 10 bases. The CDR3 contains 14 residues. The trim removed 3 bases at V and 4 bases at J, leaving 4 bases unmatched. Germline assignment: CDR1 SGHRS and CDR2 YFSETQ. The CDR3 nucleotides read TGCGCCAGCAGCTATGGGACTAGCGTTTACGAGCAGTACTTC. Amino acids: CASSYGTSVYEQYF.